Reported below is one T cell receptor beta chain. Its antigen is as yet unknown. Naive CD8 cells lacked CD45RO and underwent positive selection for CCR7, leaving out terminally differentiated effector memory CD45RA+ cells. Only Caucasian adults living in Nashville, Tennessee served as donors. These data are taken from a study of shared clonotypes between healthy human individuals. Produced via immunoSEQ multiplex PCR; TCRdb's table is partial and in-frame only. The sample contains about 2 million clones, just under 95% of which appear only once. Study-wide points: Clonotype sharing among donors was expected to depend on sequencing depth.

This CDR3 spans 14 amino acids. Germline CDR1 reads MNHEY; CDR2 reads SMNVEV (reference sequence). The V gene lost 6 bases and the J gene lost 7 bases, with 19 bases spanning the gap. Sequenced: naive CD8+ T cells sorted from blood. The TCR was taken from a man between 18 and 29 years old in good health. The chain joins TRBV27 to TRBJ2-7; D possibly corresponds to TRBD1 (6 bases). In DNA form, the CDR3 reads TGTGCCAGCAGCTTACACAGGGTACCGCGGGAGCAGTACTTC. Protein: CASSLHRVPREQYF.